The source of this TCR beta chain is a study of regulatory T cells in long-lasting Graves disease. General study results and limits: New patients shared 966 public clonotypes, and persistent patients shared more, with a few thousand.

The CDR3 consists of 14 residues. The V segment lost 8 bases and the J segment 3 bases; nucleotides outside the gene matches: 3. Germline loops: CDR1 SNHLY, CDR2 FYNNEI. In its sample, this clonotype was seen many times. As yet, its antigen is unknown. As to time point: persistent/refractory GD, antithyroid drugs over 5 years with positive TRAb. Scientists built the TCR library using RNA that was extracted from PBMCs. Combining iRepertoire HTBI primers with Arm-PCR of CDR3 regions, the authors built TCR beta libraries. TCRdb re-analysed the multiplex PCR reads in MiXCR, keeping a single row per CDR3 protein. The table shows a few hundred thousand distinct CDR3 sequences, with about 25% occurring only once.

The material sequenced was peripheral blood mononuclear cells (PBMCs), taken when the disease was refractory, from a patient treated with antithyroid drugs. The TCR originated in a female donor with Graves disease. The chain uses TRBV2 and TRBJ2-7, with 14 bases that match TRBD2. CDR3 amino acids: CASAGTSGSYEQYF. CDR3 bases: TGTGCCAGCGCGGGGACTAGCGGGAGCTACGAGCAGTACTTC. Looking up the rest from reference TRBV2 and TRBJ2-7 gives the full variable domain: EPEVTQTPSHQVTQMGQEVILRCVPISNHLYFYWYRQILGQKVEFLVSFYNNEISEKSEIFDDQFSVERPDGSNFTLKIRSTKLEDSAMYFCASAGTSGSYEQYFGPGTRLTVT.